This passage covers 10 T cell receptor beta chains from one sample sequenced in a study of Ad26.COV2.S vaccination and SARS-CoV-2 variants. Produced via immunoSEQ multiplex PCR; TCRdb's table is partial and in-frame only. The data contain roughly 250,000 clones, about 83% of them singletons. Indicated treatment: some 20 received Ad26.COV2.S at low or high dose, single or two shots; 5 received placebo; per-sample allocation not given. Specimen acquisition occurred on day 63 following the initial vaccine or placebo injection. The sequencing used peripheral blood, collected in a trial of Ad26.COV2.S vaccine versus placebo. These receptors all stem from a person between 18 and 60 years old who received the Ad26.COV2.S COVID-19 vaccine or a placebo.

The V call is TRBV5-1, the J call TRBJ1-5; D unresolved. Trimming left V 2 bases short and J 6 bases short, with 9 bases between. The CDR3 covers 13 residues. Germline-derived CDR1 and CDR2 are SGHRS and YFSETQ. CDR3 residues: CASSFSPGQPQHF. The DNA of the CDR3 is TGCGCCAGCAGCTTCTCCCCGGGTCAGCCCCAGCATTTT.

The genes are TRBV7-3 and TRBJ2-1; 10 bases fit TRBD2. Germline CDR1 reads SGHTA; CDR2 reads FQGTGA. V lost 5 bases to trimming and J lost 4 bases; unmatched junction nucleotides: 5. The CDR3 runs 15 residues. CDR3 sequence reads: CASSRTSGVYNEQFF. CDR3 bases: TGTGCCAGCAGCCGTACTAGCGGGGTTTACAATGAGCAGTTCTTC.

The rearrangement joins TRBV19 to TRBJ2-4; TRBD1 might be the D (6 bases). The V and J ends lost 2 bases and 1 base respectively, with 12 bases between them. Germline CDR1 and CDR2: LNHDA and SQIVND (reference sequence). This CDR3 has 16 amino acids. The CDR3 reads CASSIWGQTAKNIQYF. The CDR3 nucleotides are TGTGCCAGTAGTATATGGGGACAAACGGCCAAAAACATTCAGTACTTC.

The chain recombines TRBV25-1 with TRBJ2-4; TRBD1 agrees at 8 bases. Germline V gene data show CDR1 as MGHDK and CDR2 as SYGVNS. The CDR3 runs to 16 residues. Trimming removed 4 bases from V and 0 bases from J; junction bases left unmatched: 5. The CDR3 is CASSGGQDLAKNIQYF. CDR3 nucleotides: TGTGCCAGCAGTGGGGGACAGGACCTAGCCAAAAACATTCAGTACTTC.

The genes are TRBV9 and TRBJ2-3; either TRBD1 or TRBD2 may fit D (6 bases each). This CDR3 is 17 amino acids long. V was shortened by 0 bases and J by 0 bases, with 14 bases between the two germline ends. Per the germline V gene, CDR1 is SGDLS and CDR2 is YYNGEE. The CDR3: CASSVARLGGSTDTQYF. The CDR3, as DNA: TGTGCCAGCAGCGTAGCTCGACTAGGGGGGAGCACAGATACGCAGTATTTT.

This chain connects TRBV7-2 to TRBJ2-5; D gene uncertain. Trimming removed 7 bases at V and 3 bases at J, with 12 bases between. The length of the CDR3 is 13 residues. In germline, CDR1 is SGHTA, CDR2 FQGNSA. The CDR3 here is CASTLGLEETQYF. CDR3 sequence (DNA): TGTGCCAGCACCCTGGGGTTGGAAGAGACCCAGTACTTC.

The chain recombines TRBV19 with TRBJ2-2; D possibly corresponds to TRBD1 (6 bases). The V gene's germline CDR1 is LNHDA and CDR2 SQIVND (reference sequence). The germline V and J ends were trimmed by 8 bases and 6 bases, with 16 bases remaining between them. The CDR3 is 14 residues long. CDR3 nucleotides: TGTGCCAGTCGAACAGGGAGTGGGTCCGGGGAGCTGTTTTTT. It encodes CASRTGSGSGELFF.

The chain has TRBV29-1 and TRBJ2-7, with D possibly matching TRBD2 (5 bases). V dropped 5 bases and J dropped 4 bases, with 12 bases sitting between them. The CDR3 runs 12 residues. Germline values: CDR1 SQVTM, CDR2 ANQGSEA. The CDR3: CSVLGRGYEQYV. The CDR3 nucleotides read TGCAGCGTTTTGGGTCGGGGATACGAGCAGTACGTC.

The chain is built from TRBV7-3 and TRBJ2-1; the D gene is possibly TRBD2 (6 bases). The CDR3 is 15 amino acids. Germline-derived CDR1 and CDR2 are SGHTA and FQGTGA. Between the trimmed V and J ends, which lost 4 bases and 7 bases, there was a span of 17 bases. CDR3 sequence (DNA): TGTGCCAGCAGCTACCATAGCGGAGGGAGGAATGAGCAGTTCTTC. This sequence encodes CASSYHSGGRNEQFF.

V is TRBV7-2 and J is TRBJ1-6, with D perhaps TRBD1 (5 bases). This CDR3 is 14 amino acids long. The germline CDR1 and CDR2 sequences are SGHTA and FQGNSA. V was trimmed by 3 bases and J by 5 bases, leaving 8 bases between them. Written as DNA, the CDR3 is TGTGCCAGCAGCTTCGGCAGGGATAATTCACCCCTCCACTTT. Its protein is CASSFGRDNSPLHF.